The sequence of this T cell receptor (beta chain) was determined in a study of shared clonotypes between healthy human individuals. About the research overall: For every donor, three CD4 naive, three CD4 memory, two CD8 naive and one CD8 memory plates were used.

The table came from immunoSEQ multiplex PCR; TCRdb's copy has only in-frame clones and leaves some out. The repertoire includes more than 2,000,000 clones, 80% to 95% of them detected once, and 0.39% sits in the top ten. CDR3 length: 15 amino acids. The germline CDR1 and CDR2 sequences are LNHDA and SQIVND (reference sequence). V was clipped by 5 bases and J by 2 bases; unmatched bases: 9. The sample taken for sequencing was naive CD4+ T cells from PBMCs. The sample's subset: CD45RA+ positively selected. V gene TRBV19 combines with J gene TRBJ2-7; TRBD1 matches at 7 bases. This receptor was obtained from a man aged 18 to 29 in good health. Some clones in this sample may be carry-over from other donors' samples. The chain's CDR3 is CASSPNRDRTYEQYF. The CDR3 nucleotides are TGTGCCAGTAGTCCAAACCGGGACAGAACCTACGAGCAGTACTTC.